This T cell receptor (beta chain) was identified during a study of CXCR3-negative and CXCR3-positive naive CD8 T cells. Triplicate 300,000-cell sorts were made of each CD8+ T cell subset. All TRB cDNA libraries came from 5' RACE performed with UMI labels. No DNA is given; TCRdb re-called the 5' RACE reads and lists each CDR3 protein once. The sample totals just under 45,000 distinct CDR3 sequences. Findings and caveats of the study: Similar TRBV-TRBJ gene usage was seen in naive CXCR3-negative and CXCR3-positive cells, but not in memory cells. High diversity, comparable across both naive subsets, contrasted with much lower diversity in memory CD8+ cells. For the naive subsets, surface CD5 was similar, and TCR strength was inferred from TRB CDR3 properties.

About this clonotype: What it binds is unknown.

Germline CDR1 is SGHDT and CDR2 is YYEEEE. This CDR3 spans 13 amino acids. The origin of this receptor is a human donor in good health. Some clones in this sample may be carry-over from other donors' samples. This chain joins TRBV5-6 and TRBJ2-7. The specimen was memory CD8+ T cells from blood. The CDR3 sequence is CASSFRNSYEQYF.